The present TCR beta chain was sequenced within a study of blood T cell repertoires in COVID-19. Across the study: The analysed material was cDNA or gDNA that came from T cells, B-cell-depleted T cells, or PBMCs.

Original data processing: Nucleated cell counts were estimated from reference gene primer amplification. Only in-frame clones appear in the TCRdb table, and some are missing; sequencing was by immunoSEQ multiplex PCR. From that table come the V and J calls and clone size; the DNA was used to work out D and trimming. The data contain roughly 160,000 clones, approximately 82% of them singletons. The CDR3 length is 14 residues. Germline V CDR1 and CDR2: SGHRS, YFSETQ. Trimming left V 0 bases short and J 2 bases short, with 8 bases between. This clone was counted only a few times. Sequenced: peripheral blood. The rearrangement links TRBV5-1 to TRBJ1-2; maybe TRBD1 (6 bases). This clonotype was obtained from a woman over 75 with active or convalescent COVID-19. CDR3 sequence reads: CASSLATGNYGYTF. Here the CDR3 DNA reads TGCGCCAGCAGCTTGGCTACAGGGAACTATGGCTACACCTTC.